The 24 T cell receptor beta chains below were found in one sample sequenced in a study of CD8+ T cells in alopecia areata. Extraction and reverse transcription of RNA yielded cDNA as the sequencing template. The protocol was immunoSEQ multiplex PCR, while the TCRdb copy is restricted to in-frame clones and leaves out a portion. The table includes over 150,000 clones, around 59% detected once. Treatment noted: oral pan-JAK inhibitor, 5-10 mg twice daily. Specimen: CD4+ T cells sorted from blood, collected at week 24, from a patient treated with tofacitinib. The receptors here all came from a human donor with alopecia areata.

This sequence joins TRBV10-3 and TRBJ2-3; 16 nucleotides align to TRBD2. CDR1 is ENHRY and CDR2 is SYGVKD in the germline V gene. The J segment lost 2 bases and the V segment lost 6 bases, leaving 5 bases of the junction unmatched. The CDR3 runs to 17 residues. The CDR3 here is CAIRPGTSGGATDTQYF. The CDR3 region has the DNA TGTGCCATCAGGCCCGGGACTAGCGGGGGGGCCACAGATACGCAGTATTTT.

This CDR3 is CASSQDLNSINYGYTF. Written as DNA, the CDR3 is TGCGCCAGCAGCCAAGATCTCAACAGCATTAACTATGGCTACACCTTC. This chain links TRBV4-1 with TRBJ1-2; D call uncertain. Germline V gene data show CDR1 as MGHRA and CDR2 as YSYEKL. CDR3 size: 16 residues. The V end lost 0 bases, the J end lost 1 base, and 12 bases lay between the germline ends.

This clone turned up a few times. The DNA for the CDR3 is TGCAGCGTAGGGACAGACACCTACGAGCAGTACTTC. Translating gives CSVGTDTYEQYF. V usage is TRBV29-1 and J usage is TRBJ2-7, with TRBD1 matching 7 bases. Per the germline V gene, CDR1 is SQVTM and CDR2 is ANQGSEA. Unmatched junction bases numbered 4, after V lost 6 bases and J lost 2 bases. The CDR3 is 12 residues long.

Remarks on this clone: The identical CDR3 is also encoded by other nucleotide sequences in the sample. The chain joins TRBV29-1 to TRBJ1-1; D is unresolved. Between the trimmed V and J ends, which lost 6 bases and 5 bases, there was a span of 16 bases. The CDR3 sequence is 13 residues long. The germline V gene has CDR1 SQVTM and CDR2 ANQGSEA. This chain's CDR3 is CSVAGRANTEAFF. For the CDR3, the DNA is TGCAGCGTCGCTGGAAGGGCGAATACTGAAGCTTTCTTT.

On this clone: This CDR3 is also generated by other DNA sequences in the sample. V gene TRBV20-1 combines with J gene TRBJ2-7, with TRBD2 matching 7 bases. CDR3 length equals 11 residues. The junction had 3 bases not matched to a gene; V was cut back by 6 bases and J by 4 bases. Germline lookup yields CDR1 DFQATT and CDR2 SNEGSKA (reference sequence). CDR3 bases: TGCAGTGCAAGACTAGCATACGAGCAGTACTTC. Translation gives CSARLAYEQYF.

The chain links TRBV15 to TRBJ2-7; no definite D call. This CDR3 comprises 14 residues. The germline V and J ends were trimmed by 0 bases and 0 bases, with 6 bases remaining between them. CDR1 is LNHNV, CDR2 YYDKDF, per germline (reference sequence). The CDR3 here is CATSRDVDSYEQYF. The CDR3, as DNA: TGTGCCACCAGCAGAGATGTGGACTCCTACGAGCAGTACTTC.

This chain uses TRBV27 with TRBJ1-2, with 11 bases that match TRBD1. Germline CDR1 reads MNHEY; CDR2 reads SMNVEV (reference sequence). The CDR3 is 15 amino acids. With V trimmed by 3 bases and J by 7 bases, 7 bases remained unmatched. In nucleotides, the CDR3 is TGTGCCAGCAGTTTCGAAGGACAGGGGGCGATTGGCTACACCTTC. Translation: CASSFEGQGAIGYTF.

This clone was seen once. The chain couples TRBV29-1 to TRBJ2-1, with 7 bases aligning to TRBD1. Losses at the gene ends were 4 bases for V and 5 bases for J; bases not matched to a gene: 8. The CDR3 consists of 14 residues. CDR1 and CDR2 from the germline V gene are SQVTM and ANQGSEA. The CDR3 loop is CSVAGYRGNNEQFF. The DNA of the CDR3 is TGCAGCGTTGCCGGATACAGGGGTAACAATGAGCAGTTCTTC.

V is TRBV7-9 and J is TRBJ2-1, with 8 bases identical to TRBD1. This CDR3 is built from 17 residues. V was clipped by 3 bases and J by 2 bases; unmatched bases: 9. Germline values: CDR1 SEHNR, CDR2 FQNEAQ (reference sequence). CDR3 sequence (DNA): TGTGCCAGCAGCTTGGGATCGACAGGGGTTGCCTACAATGAGCAGTTCTTC. It translates to CASSLGSTGVAYNEQFF.

DNA of the CDR3: TGTGCCAGCAGCCAAGTGAAGGGACAGGGGGCCGACACTGAAGCTTTCTTT. It codes for CASSQVKGQGADTEAFF. This chain joins TRBV4-2 and TRBJ1-1, with 12 bases fitting TRBD1. The J segment lost 3 bases and the V segment lost 1 base, leaving 6 bases of the junction unmatched. The length of the CDR3 is 17 residues. Germline V gene lookup returns CDR1 LGHNA and CDR2 YNFKEQ.

V is TRBV9 and J is TRBJ2-1; D call uncertain. Germline V gives CDR1 SGDLS, CDR2 YYNGEE. V lost 0 bases and J lost 1, with 8 bases in between. This CDR3 region has 15 residues. The CDR3 reads CASSVVGGSYNEQFF. The CDR3 coding sequence is TGTGCCAGCAGCGTAGTTGGCGGTTCCTACAATGAGCAGTTCTTC.

J is TRBJ1-1 and V is TRBV6-1; D gene unclear. The germline V gene encodes CDR1 MNHNS and CDR2 SASEGT. The V end lost 2 bases, the J end lost 5 bases, and 15 bases lay between the germline ends. This CDR3 region has 15 residues. The CDR3 reads CASSESRGLGTEAFF. CDR3 sequence (DNA): TGTGCCAGCAGTGAAAGTCGAGGGCTAGGGACTGAAGCTTTCTTT.

The chain joins TRBV13 to TRBJ2-5; the match to TRBD2 covers 10 bases. The J segment lost 2 bases and the V segment lost 5 bases, leaving 11 bases of the junction unmatched. CDR1 is PRHDT, CDR2 FYEKMQ, per germline (reference sequence). The CDR3 spans 17 residues. The CDR3 spells CASSSFTRAGGQETQYF. The CDR3 coding sequence is TGTGCCAGCAGCAGCTTCACCCGAGCGGGGGGGCAAGAGACCCAGTACTTC. The full variable domain, with the rest looked up from reference TRBV13 and TRBJ2-5, is AAGVIQSPRHLIKEKRETATLKCYPIPRHDTVYWYQQGPGQDPQFLISFYEKMQSDKGSIPDRFSAQQFSDYHSELNMSSLELGDSALYFCASSSFTRAGGQETQYFGPGTRLLVL.

This clone has a handful of counts. The chain carries TRBV30 and TRBJ1-1; TRBD1 aligns across 7 bases. Losses at the gene ends were 3 bases for V and 1 base for J; bases not matched to a gene: 14. Germline lookup yields CDR1 GTSNPN and CDR2 SVGIG (reference sequence). The CDR3 is 17 amino acids. The CDR3 bases are TGTGCCTGGAGCGTGACTTTCCGGGACAGAGGGAACACTGAAGCTTTCTTT. This translates into CAWSVTFRDRGNTEAFF.

The CDR3 DNA reads as TGCAGCGTTTCACCGGGACTACACACAGATACGCAGTATTTT. Encoded protein: CSVSPGLHTDTQYF. The chain couples TRBV29-1 to TRBJ2-3, with TRBD2 matching over 7 bases. Germline CDR1 and CDR2: SQVTM and ANQGSEA. Germline trimming cut 5 bases from V and 2 bases from J; bases unmatched to any gene: 7. The CDR3 has 14 amino acids.

This clone was counted a few times. CDR3 sequence: CASTRLAGSYNEQFF. For the CDR3, the DNA is TGTGCCAGCACCAGACTAGCGGGGAGCTACAATGAGCAGTTCTTC. This chain connects TRBV6-1 to TRBJ2-1, with 11 bases fitting TRBD2. The CDR3 length is 15 residues. Trimming cost V 7 bases and J 3 bases; bases outside gene matches: 5. Germline lookup yields CDR1 MNHNS and CDR2 SASEGT.

The V gene is TRBV29-1, the J gene TRBJ1-2, with D perhaps TRBD1 (5 bases). This CDR3 has 11 residues. Germline V gene data show CDR1 as SQVTM and CDR2 as ANQGSEA. With 1 base removed from V and 7 bases from J, the gap between germline ends came to 7 bases. The CDR3 protein is CSVEGTSGYTF. The CDR3 region has the DNA TGCAGCGTTGAAGGGACAAGTGGCTACACCTTC. The complete variable domain, with remaining parts taken from reference TRBV29-1 and TRBJ1-2, reads SAVISQKPSRDICQRGTSLTIQCQVDSQVTMMFWYRQQPGQSLTLIATANQGSEATYESGFVIDKFPISRPNLTFSTLTVSNMSPEDSSIYLCSVEGTSGYTFGSGTRLTVV.

The rearrangement uses TRBV5-1 and TRBJ1-6; D perhaps matches TRBD1 (6 bases). V lost 3 bases, J lost 8 bases, and 15 bases lay in between. Germline CDR1 SGHRS, CDR2 YFSETQ. This CDR3 comprises 15 residues. The CDR3 here is CASSWRQAEDSPLHF. The CDR3 coding sequence is TGCGCCAGCAGCTGGAGACAGGCAGAGGATTCACCCCTCCACTTT. Drawing the rest from reference TRBV5-1 and TRBJ1-6, the complete variable domain is KAGVTQTPRYLIKTRGQQVTLSCSPISGHRSVSWYQQTPGQGLQFLFEYFSETQRNKGNFPGRFSGRQFSNSRSEMNVSTLELGDSALYLCASSWRQAEDSPLHFGNGTRLTVT.

The chain links TRBV29-1 to TRBJ2-3; the match to TRBD2 covers 9 bases. Looked up from germline, CDR1 is SQVTM and CDR2 is ANQGSEA. V shed 4 bases and J 4 bases; nucleotides not matched to a gene: 6. CDR3 length equals 14 residues. CDR3 coding DNA: TGCAGCGTTGGGTTGCGGGGGGGCGCAGATACGCAGTATTTT. As protein: CSVGLRGGADTQYF.

The chain couples TRBV19 to TRBJ1-5, with a possible D match to TRBD1 (6 bases). Germline loops: CDR1 LNHDA, CDR2 SQIVND (reference sequence). V was pared by 5 bases and J by 0 bases, with 14 bases between. The CDR3 spans 16 residues. The CDR3 loop reads CASSATNRDSNQPQHF. Here the CDR3 DNA reads TGTGCCAGTAGTGCCACCAACAGGGATAGCAATCAGCCCCAGCATTTT.

V usage is TRBV6-1 and J usage is TRBJ1-1, with unresolved D. This CDR3 spans 13 amino acids. The germline V gene encodes CDR1 MNHNS and CDR2 SASEGT. V was shortened by 7 bases and J by 1 base, with 10 bases between the two germline ends. The CDR3 region is CASNGDWNTEAFF. CDR3 nucleotides: TGTGCCAGCAATGGTGACTGGAACACTGAAGCTTTCTTT.

The J gene is TRBJ2-5, the V gene TRBV30; 8 bases are a match to TRBD1. This CDR3 region has 13 residues. V lost 6 bases to trimming and J lost 4 bases; unmatched junction nucleotides: 7. Germline CDR1 and CDR2: GTSNPN and SVGIG (reference sequence). The CDR3 coding sequence is TGTGCCTGCTGGACAGGGAATCGAGAGACCCAGTACTTC. As protein: CACWTGNRETQYF.

J is TRBJ1-6 and V is TRBV30; D is possibly TRBD1 (5 bases). The CDR3 is made up of 13 amino acids. Between the trimmed V and J ends, which lost 8 bases and 6 bases, there was a span of 14 bases. The germline CDR1 and CDR2 sequences are GTSNPN and SVGIG (reference sequence). CDR3 sequence reads: CARRGQGNSPLHF. CDR3 nucleotide sequence: TGTGCCCGCCGCGGGCAGGGTAATTCACCCCTCCACTTT.

The rearrangement uses TRBV29-1 and TRBJ1-2; 8 bases map to TRBD1. The CDR3 has 11 amino acids. Germline CDR1 and CDR2: SQVTM and ANQGSEA. J lost 8 bases, V lost 6 bases, and 5 bases had no gene match. The CDR3 region has the DNA TGCAGCGTCGGACAGGGACGAGGCTACACCTTC. Its translation: CSVGQGRGYTF. The full variable domain, in which reference TRBV29-1 and TRBJ1-2 provide the parts outside the CDR3, is SAVISQKPSRDICQRGTSLTIQCQVDSQVTMMFWYRQQPGQSLTLIATANQGSEATYESGFVIDKFPISRPNLTFSTLTVSNMSPEDSSIYLCSVGQGRGYTFGSGTRLTVV.